These T cell receptor beta chains were read from a single sample in a study of T cell repertoires in cytomegalovirus infection. No antigen has been assigned to these receptors. MiXCR, applied by TCRdb to the reads, yields one record per CDR3 protein. Altogether about 130,000 distinct CDR3 sequences are present, about 24% being singletons, with the ten largest covering roughly 35%. Sequenced sample: PBMCs, sequenced either directly or after in vitro stimulation (not recorded which). Receptor source: a human donor in good health (CMV status not recorded). Some clones in this sample may be carry-over from other donors' samples. Each CDR3 is given with its conserved first and last residue. D genes are given only for firm matches. Clone size is stated in some rows and not others, as once, few, many or a class when expanded.

TGTGCCAGCAGTTCGGGGTACCATGAGCAGTTCTTC	CASSSGYHEQFF	NA	TRBJ2-1	TRBV12-3/TRBV12-4	many
TGTGCCAGCAGGCTTGACAGACCCTCGATGAACACTGAAGCTTTCTTT	CASRLDRPSMNTEAFF	NA	TRBJ1-1	TRBV2	few
TGTGCCACCAGTGATCCCTTACGGGGCAAAGAGACCCAGTACTTC	CATSDPLRGKETQYF	NA	TRBJ2-5	TRBV24-1	NA
TGTGCCAGCAGCTTTGCCACTAGCGGGAGATACGAGCAGTACTTC	CASSFATSGRYEQYF	TRBD2	TRBJ2-7	TRBV7-2	many
TGTGCCAGCAGCTTGGAATCGGAGATTGAAGCTTTCTTT	CASSLESEIEAFF	NA	TRBJ1-1	TRBV5-4	few
TGTGCCAGCAGCTTCGGACGGGAGAACACTGAAGCTTTCTTT	CASSFGRENTEAFF	NA	TRBJ1-1	TRBV7-2	few
TGTGCCAGCAGTCCGGGGAACGGGGCAGATACGCAGTATTTT	CASSPGNGADTQYF	NA	TRBJ2-3	TRBV12-3/TRBV12-4	NA
TGTGCCAGCAGCTTAGATATGGTGAATACGCAGTATTTT	CASSLDMVNTQYF	NA	TRBJ2-3	TRBV11-3	many
TGTGCCACCCGGGACACTAACAACTATGGCTACACCTTC	CATRDTNNYGYTF	NA	TRBJ1-2	TRBV24-1	few
TGTGCCAGCAGCCAACAGGGGCAACAAGAGACCCAGTACTTC	CASSQQGQQETQYF	TRBD1	TRBJ2-5	TRBV6-6	few
TGTGCCAGCAGCTTGAAGGGACAGGGGTACTCCTACGAGCAGTACTTC	CASSLKGQGYSYEQYF	TRBD1	TRBJ2-7	TRBV5-4	many
TGTGCCAGCAGCTTAGTCGGTTCGAAAGGCACAGATACGCAGTATTTT	CASSLVGSKGTDTQYF	NA	TRBJ2-3	TRBV7-2	many
TGTGCCAGCAGCTCGGGACAGTACAACACTGAAGCTTTCTTT	CASSSGQYNTEAFF	TRBD1	TRBJ1-1	TRBV7-2	many
TGTGCCAGCAGTCCTTATAGCGGGAGCACAGATACGCAGTATTTT	CASSPYSGSTDTQYF	TRBD2	TRBJ2-3	TRBV6-1	large
TGCGCCAGCAGCCAAGGGACAGGGGGGGCCTATGGCTACACCTTC	CASSQGTGGAYGYTF	TRBD1	TRBJ1-2	TRBV4-3	NA
TGTGCCAGCAGTTACCAGCCAGGGGGTCTCAGCCAGCCCCAGCATTTT	CASSYQPGGLSQPQHF	TRBD1	TRBJ1-5	TRBV6-8	NA
TGTGCCAGCAGTTTTACAGGGAGGGGAGCTTTCTTT	CASSFTGRGAFF	NA	TRBJ1-1	TRBV6-2/TRBV6-3	few
TGTGCCAGCAGCACCATAACAGGGATTGGAAACACCATATATTTT	CASSTITGIGNTIYF	NA	TRBJ1-3	TRBV11-2	NA
TGCAGCGTGGGGCTGGCTGGAAACACCATATATTTT	CSVGLAGNTIYF	NA	TRBJ1-3	TRBV29-1	NA
TGTGCCAGCAGCCAATGGGGCCCAGATACGCAGTATTTT	CASSQWGPDTQYF	NA	TRBJ2-3	TRBV3-1	NA
TGCAGCGTTGGATTGACATATGGCTACACCTTC	CSVGLTYGYTF	NA	TRBJ1-2	TRBV29-1	few
TGTGCCAGCAGTCCCAGGGAAACCGGGACCCAGTACTTC	CASSPRETGTQYF	NA	TRBJ2-5	TRBV6-5	NA
TGTGCCACCAGTGATCACAGGGGCACGACCCAGTACTTC	CATSDHRGTTQYF	TRBD1	TRBJ2-5	TRBV15	NA
TGTGCCAGCAGCTTCCAGCGCACTGAAGCTTTCTTT	CASSFQRTEAFF	NA	TRBJ1-1	TRBV11-2	many
TGTGCCAGCAGATGGACGGCGAGCACAGATACGCAGTATTTT	CASRWTASTDTQYF	NA	TRBJ2-3	TRBV12-3/TRBV12-4	NA
TGTGCCAGCAGCTACCGGCGGGGGGGCTCCTACGAGCAGTACTTC	CASSYRRGGSYEQYF	TRBD2	TRBJ2-7	TRBV11-2	NA
TGTGCCAGCAGCTTAGCCCCCGGGCGGGTCACAGATACGCAGTATTTT	CASSLAPGRVTDTQYF	NA	TRBJ2-3	TRBV7-2	many
TGTGCCAGCAGCTTTGGGGGATCCAGGAACAATGAGCAGTTCTTC	CASSFGGSRNNEQFF	NA	TRBJ2-1	TRBV7-2	few
TGTGCCAGCAGTTTAAGGCAGGGGGCGAGCTACACCTTC	CASSLRQGASYTF	TRBD1	TRBJ1-2	TRBV12-3/TRBV12-4	many
TGTGCCAGCAGCCAAGAACCCTATGGCTACACCTTC	CASSQEPYGYTF	NA	TRBJ1-2	TRBV14	NA
TGTGCCAGCAGCTACGGGACTAGGGCCTACGAGCAGTACTTC	CASSYGTRAYEQYF	TRBD2	TRBJ2-7	TRBV7-2	few
TGTGCCAGCAGTTACACCCTGACAGGCCCTGAAGCTTTCTTT	CASSYTLTGPEAFF	NA	TRBJ1-1	TRBV6-6	few
TGTGCCAGCACCCGATCCGGGGGAAACATTCAGTACTTC	CASTRSGGNIQYF	NA	TRBJ2-4	TRBV12-3/TRBV12-4	NA
TGTGCCAGCAGCTTGGGGATTTCCACAGATACGCAGTATTTT	CASSLGISTDTQYF	NA	TRBJ2-3	TRBV7-9	many
TGTGCCAGCAGCTTAGGGGCAGCTAATCAGCCCCAGCATTTT	CASSLGAANQPQHF	NA	TRBJ1-5	TRBV7-2	once
TGTGCCAGCAGCTTGTGGTCCTCAGGGGGCACCTATGGCTACACCTTC	CASSLWSSGGTYGYTF	TRBD1	TRBJ1-2	TRBV7-2	NA
TGTGCCAGCTCACCGTTCGAGGGGAACACTGAAGCTTTCTTT	CASSPFEGNTEAFF	NA	TRBJ1-1	TRBV18	NA
TGCGCCAGCAGCCAAGTTGGCGCGGGAGGGATGGGGACCGGGGAGCTGTTTTTT	CASSQVGAGGMGTGELFF	TRBD2	TRBJ2-2	TRBV4-3	few
TGTGCCAGCAGCCGCAGTGATCATAGGAGGGGTGGAAACATTCAGTACTTC	CASSRSDHRRGGNIQYF	NA	TRBJ2-4	TRBV7-9	many
TGTGCCAGCAGTGGACTGGGTGGCAATCAGCCCCAGCATTTT	CASSGLGGNQPQHF	NA	TRBJ1-5	TRBV12-3/TRBV12-4	many
TGTGCCTCAAGTCCGGGACAGGGACTAGCGGGAGGGTTGAATGAGCAGTTCTTC	CASSPGQGLAGGLNEQFF	TRBD2	TRBJ2-1	TRBV2	many
TGTGCCAGCAGCTTCGAAGCACCTGGAAACACCATATATTTT	CASSFEAPGNTIYF	NA	TRBJ1-3	TRBV5-4	NA
TGTGCCAGCAGCTTAGGTCCGGGACAGGGGGCTGAAGCTTTCTTT	CASSLGPGQGAEAFF	TRBD1	TRBJ1-1	TRBV7-9	many
TGTGCCAGCAGTCCCGGGGGTAGAACCAAAAACATTCAGTACTTC	CASSPGGRTKNIQYF	NA	TRBJ2-4	TRBV28	many
TGTGCCAGCAGTGATTACAATGAGCAGTTCTTC	CASSDYNEQFF	NA	TRBJ2-1	TRBV2	many
TGTGCCAGCAGCGGCATGGTGATCATAAACACTGAAGCTTTCTTT	CASSGMVIINTEAFF	NA	TRBJ1-1	TRBV7-2	NA
TGTGCCAGCAGTTTAGTCGGAGGGTTAGACACAGATACGCAGTATTTT	CASSLVGGLDTDTQYF	NA	TRBJ2-3	TRBV12-3/TRBV12-4	NA